The 15 T cell receptor beta chains presented below share a single source sample, sequenced in a study of control samples from healthy donors and cancer patients. Assay used: immunoSEQ multiplex PCR; TCRdb lists only in-frame clones, some missing. The table lists nearly 200,000 clones, roughly nine tenths of them singletons. The sample was blood. All receptors come from a man aged 25 to 40 in good health.

V and J are TRBV7-9 and TRBJ2-6; TRBD1 might be the D (6 bases). The germline V gene has CDR1 SEHNR and CDR2 FQNEAQ (reference sequence). The CDR3 is made up of 15 amino acids. The V and J ends lost 5 bases and 4 bases respectively, with 12 bases between them. Here the CDR3 reads CASSQQGLGANVLTF. The CDR3, as DNA: TGTGCCAGCAGCCAGCAGGGGCTAGGGGCCAACGTCCTGACTTTC. The entire variable domain, with the rest obtained from reference TRBV7-9 and TRBJ2-6, is as follows: DTGVSQNPRHKITKRGQNVTFRCDPISEHNRLYWYRQTLGQGPEFLTYFQNEAQLEKSRLLSDRFSAERPKGSFSTLEIQRTEQGDSAMYLCASSQQGLGANVLTFGAGSRLTVL.

The rearrangement links TRBV18 to TRBJ2-1; 11 nucleotides match TRBD1. From germline, CDR1 is KGHSH and CDR2 LQKENI. Trimming took 4 bases from V and 8 from J; bases not matched to a gene: 4. This CDR3 comprises 14 residues. The CDR3 sequence: CASSHGTGGDEQFF. CDR3 in DNA: TGTGCCAGCTCACACGGGACAGGGGGAGATGAGCAGTTCTTC.

The chain combines TRBV7-3 with TRBJ2-6, with 10 bases matching TRBD2. The CDR3 contains 20 residues. V lost 4 bases and J lost 0; bases outside the gene matches: 12. Germline V CDR1 and CDR2: SGHTA, FQGTGA. The CDR3: CASSSLPGQRGGSGANVLTF. The CDR3 coding sequence is TGTGCCAGCAGCTCCCTCCCCGGGCAGCGGGGGGGCTCTGGGGCCAACGTCCTGACTTTC.

For the CDR3, the DNA is TGCGCCAGCATGTTGGGACAGGGGTCTTTGAATGGCTACACCTTC. Residues: CASMLGQGSLNGYTF. The chain carries TRBV10-2 and TRBJ1-2; 10 nucleotides align to TRBD1. Germline V CDR1 and CDR2: WSHSY, SAAADI. The CDR3 has 15 amino acids. V lost 7 bases and J lost 6; bases outside the gene matches: 11.

This chain joins TRBV14 and TRBJ2-7; 8 bases map to TRBD2. V lost 5 bases to trimming and J lost 2 bases; unmatched junction nucleotides: 8. CDR3 length equals 15 residues. Germline V gives CDR1 SGHDN, CDR2 FVKESK. The DNA of the CDR3 is TGTGCCAGCAGCACGAGCGGGGGAGGACCCTACGAGCAGTACTTC. Amino acid sequence: CASSTSGGGPYEQYF.

The V gene is TRBV5-4, the J gene TRBJ2-7, with D possibly matching TRBD1 (6 bases). Trimming stripped 0 bases from V and 0 bases from J, with 10 bases between. Germline loops: CDR1 SGHNT, CDR2 YYREEE (reference sequence). CDR3 length equals 15 residues. The CDR3 spells CASSLDGQNSYEQYF. In DNA form, the CDR3 reads TGTGCCAGCAGCTTGGATGGACAGAACTCCTACGAGCAGTACTTC.

The chain has TRBV29-1 and TRBJ1-4; weak D call: TRBD1 (6 bases). With 4 bases removed from V and 5 bases from J, the gap between germline ends came to 8 bases. Germline V gene lookup returns CDR1 SQVTM and CDR2 ANQGSEA. The CDR3 length is 12 residues. The CDR3 sequence is CSVGTDNEKLFF. CDR3 nucleotide sequence: TGCAGCGTTGGGACAGACAATGAAAAACTGTTTTTT.

This clone was seen only once. The CDR3 DNA follows: TGTGCCAGCAAACCCGAGCGCGGAGGAGAGTTGCTCTACAATGAGCAGTTCTTC. This translates into CASKPERGGELLYNEQFF. The chain carries TRBV11-3 and TRBJ2-1; the D gene is possibly TRBD2 (5 bases). The CDR3 contains 18 residues. Germline CDR1 and CDR2: SGHNT and YENEEA. With 7 bases removed from V and 3 bases from J, the gap between germline ends came to 25 bases.

V usage is TRBV7-9 and J usage is TRBJ1-2, with D perhaps matching TRBD1 (5 bases). Trimming removed 3 bases from V and 8 bases from J, with 22 bases in between. Germline assignment: CDR1 SEHNR and CDR2 FQNEAQ (reference sequence). The CDR3 has 16 residues. The DNA for the CDR3 is TGTGCCAGCAGCTTTAGAGCCGGAGCTGGGGCGCGGGGCTACACCTTC. It encodes CASSFRAGAGARGYTF.

This clone was observed once. Here the CDR3 DNA reads TGTGCCAGCAGTGCGGAGGGGATACATAATTCACCCCTCCACTTT. It is translated as CASSAEGIHNSPLHF. The rearrangement joins TRBV2 to TRBJ1-6, with D perhaps TRBD1 (5 bases). Germline-derived CDR1 and CDR2 are SNHLY and FYNNEI. V was cut by 4 bases and J by 5 bases, with 12 bases left in between. The CDR3 consists of 15 residues.

The rearrangement joins TRBV6-1 to TRBJ1-1; D call uncertain. V was pared by 0 bases and J by 1 base, with 3 bases between. This CDR3 is built from 13 residues. Germline V CDR1 and CDR2: MNHNS, SASEGT. Here the CDR3 reads CASSEAENTEAFF. Written as DNA, the CDR3 is TGTGCCAGCAGTGAAGCCGAGAACACTGAAGCTTTCTTT.

This chain joins TRBV7-9 and TRBJ2-7; D is unresolved. There are 14 residues in the CDR3. The V and J ends lost 5 bases and 3 bases respectively, with 14 bases between them. Germline V gene data show CDR1 as SEHNR and CDR2 as FQNEAQ (reference sequence). CDR3 region: CASSPKGRHYEQYF. The CDR3 DNA follows: TGTGCCAGCAGCCCTAAGGGCCGTCACTACGAGCAGTACTTC.

The sample holds many counts of this clone. The chain has TRBV2 and TRBJ1-6, with a tentative D call TRBD1 (5 bases). The CDR3 covers 15 residues. V lost 6 bases and J lost 3, with 12 bases in between. Per germline, CDR1 SNHLY and CDR2 FYNNEI. In DNA form, the CDR3 reads TGTGCCAGCAGGAGGGACGGAAGCTATAATTCACCCCTCCACTTT. Translated: CASRRDGSYNSPLHF. Based on the CDR3 plus reference TRBV2 and TRBJ1-6, the full variable domain is EPEVTQTPSHQVTQMGQEVILRCVPISNHLYFYWYRQILGQKVEFLVSFYNNEISEKSEIFDDQFSVERPDGSNFTLKIRSTKLEDSAMYFCASRRDGSYNSPLHFGNGTRLTVT.

Turning to this clone: One junction end disagrees with the germline gene, perhaps due to a read error. This chain joins TRBV4-1 and TRBJ1-5, with a tentative D call TRBD1 (6 bases). The CDR3 loop spans 19 amino acids. Germline loops: CDR1 MGHRA, CDR2 YSYEKL. The CDR3: CAGSPADRGARMTNQPQHF. The CDR3 DNA reads as TGCGCCGGCAGCCCGGCGGACCGGGGGGCGCGAATGACCAATCAGCCCCAGCATTTT.

The chain links TRBV4-1 to TRBJ2-7, with a tentative D call TRBD2 (7 bases). V was pared by 0 bases and J by 2 bases, with 17 bases between. CDR1 and CDR2 (germline): MGHRA, YSYEKL. The CDR3 is made up of 17 amino acids. CDR3 DNA: TGCGCCAGCAGCCAAGAGCCCCCCGGGGGGACAACCTACGAGCAGTACTTC. Translated, it gives CASSQEPPGGTTYEQYF.